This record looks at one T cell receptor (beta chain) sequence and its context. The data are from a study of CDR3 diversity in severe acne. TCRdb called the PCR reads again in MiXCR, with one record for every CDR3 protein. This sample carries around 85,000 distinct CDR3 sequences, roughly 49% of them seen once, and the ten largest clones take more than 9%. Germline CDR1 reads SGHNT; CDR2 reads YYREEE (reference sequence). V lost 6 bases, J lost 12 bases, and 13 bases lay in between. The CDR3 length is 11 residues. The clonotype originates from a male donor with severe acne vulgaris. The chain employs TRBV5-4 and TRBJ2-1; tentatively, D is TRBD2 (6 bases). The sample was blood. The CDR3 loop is CASIAGSGQFF. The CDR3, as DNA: TGTGCCAGCATCGCGGGGTCCGGGCAGTTCTTC.